What follows describes a single T cell receptor beta chain. Its antigen is as yet unknown. The CDR3 totals 14 residues. The V end was cut by 4 bases, the J end by 4 bases, with 13 bases between. Per germline, CDR1 MDHEN and CDR2 SYDVKM. This sample stems from a study of T cell clones after liver transplantation. Study-wide findings and caveats: Compared with third party-reactive sequences, donor-reactive ones declined more, independent of withdrawal success. Conclusions were preliminary, with small, heterogeneous patient groups.

Data came from immunoSEQ multiplex PCR; TCRdb stores just in-frame clones and leaves some out. The profile shows about 70,000 clones, 75% to 85% of them singletons. The sample was CD4+ T cells from blood, taken 12 months after liver transplant. The gene calls are TRBV28 and TRBJ1-2, with a tentative D call TRBD1 (6 bases). This receptor was taken from a human patient who received a liver transplant. Some T cells may have originated in the graft donor. This CDR3 is CASSSPQGLYGYTF. Written as DNA, the CDR3 is TGTGCCAGCAGTTCCCCACAGGGTCTCTATGGCTACACCTTC.